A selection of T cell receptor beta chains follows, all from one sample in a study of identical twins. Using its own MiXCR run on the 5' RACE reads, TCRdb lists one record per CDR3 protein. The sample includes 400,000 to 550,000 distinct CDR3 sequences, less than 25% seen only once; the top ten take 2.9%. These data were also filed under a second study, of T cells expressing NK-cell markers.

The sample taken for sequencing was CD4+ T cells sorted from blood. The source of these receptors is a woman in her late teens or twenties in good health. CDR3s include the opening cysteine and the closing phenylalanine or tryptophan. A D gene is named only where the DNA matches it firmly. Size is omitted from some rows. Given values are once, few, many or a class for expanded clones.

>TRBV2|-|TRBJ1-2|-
TGTGCCAGCGGGGAGGGCGGCTACACCTTC
CASGEGGYTF
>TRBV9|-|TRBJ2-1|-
TGTGCCAGCAGCGTAGGACAGAGCTCCTACAATGAGCAGTTCTTC
CASSVGQSSYNEQFF
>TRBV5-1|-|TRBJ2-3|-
TGCGCCAGCAGCTTACCGGGACTGGGCACAGATACGCAGTATTTT
CASSLPGLGTDTQYF
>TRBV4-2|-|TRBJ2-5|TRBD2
TGTGCCAGCAGCCCATCTAGCGGGGGGCCCCTGTACCAAGAGACCCAGTACTTC
CASSPSSGGPLYQETQYF
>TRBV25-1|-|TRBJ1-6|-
TGTGCCAGTTCGAATTCAAGGGGCGGGAGTAATTCACCCCTCCACTTT
CASSNSRGGSNSPLHF
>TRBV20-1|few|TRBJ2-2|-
TGCAGTGCTCGAAGTACGAACACCGGGGAGCTGTTTTTT
CSARSTNTGELFF
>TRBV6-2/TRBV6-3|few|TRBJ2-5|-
TGTGCCAGCGAGGGGGGGGCTAGCGGCGAGACCCAGTACTTC
CASEGGASGETQYF
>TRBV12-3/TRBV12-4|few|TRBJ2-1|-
TGTGCCAGCGAGCAGGGGGGTTCCTACAATGAGCAGTTCTTC
CASEQGGSYNEQFF
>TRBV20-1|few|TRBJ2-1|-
TGCAGGCCGGACAGCTACAATGAGCAGTTCTTC
CRPDSYNEQFF
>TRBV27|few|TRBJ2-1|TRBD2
TGTGCCAGCAGTACCTCACGGGGGGGATCATACAATGAGCAGTTCTTC
CASSTSRGGSYNEQFF
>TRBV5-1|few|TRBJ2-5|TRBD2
TGCGCCAGCAGCCGGACAGCGGGGGGCCGGGAGACCCAGTACTTC
CASSRTAGGRETQYF
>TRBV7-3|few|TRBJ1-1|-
TGTGCCAGCAGCTTATATCAGGACACTGAAGCTTTCTTT
CASSLYQDTEAFF
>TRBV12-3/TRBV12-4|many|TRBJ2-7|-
TGTGCCAGCAGTCCCAACTCCTACGAGCAGTACTTC
CASSPNSYEQYF
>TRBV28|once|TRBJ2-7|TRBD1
TGTGCCAGCAGATGGGGGACAGGGGAGCAGTACTTC
CASRWGTGEQYF
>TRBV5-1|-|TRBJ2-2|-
TGCGCCAGCAGCAAACTACTGAACACCGGGGAGCTGTTTTTT
CASSKLLNTGELFF
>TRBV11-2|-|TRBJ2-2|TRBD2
TGTGCCAGCAAAACCGGGACTAGGCGCACCGGGGAGCTGTTTTTT
CASKTGTRRTGELFF